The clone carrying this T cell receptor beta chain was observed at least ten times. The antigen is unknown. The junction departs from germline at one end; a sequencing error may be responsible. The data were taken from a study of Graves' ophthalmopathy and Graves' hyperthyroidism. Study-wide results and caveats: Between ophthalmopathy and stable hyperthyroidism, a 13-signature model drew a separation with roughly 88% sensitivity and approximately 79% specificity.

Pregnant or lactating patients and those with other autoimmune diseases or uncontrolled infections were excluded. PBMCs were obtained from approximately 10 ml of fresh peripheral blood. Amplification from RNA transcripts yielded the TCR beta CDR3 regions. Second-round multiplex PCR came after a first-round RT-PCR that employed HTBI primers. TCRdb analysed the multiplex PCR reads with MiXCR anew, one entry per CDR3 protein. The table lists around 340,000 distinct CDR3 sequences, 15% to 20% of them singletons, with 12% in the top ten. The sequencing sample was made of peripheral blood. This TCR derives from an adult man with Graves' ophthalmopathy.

CDR3 in DNA: TGTGTCAGCAGCTTTTTTATCGGAAACACCATATATTTT. Encoded protein: CVSSFFIGNTIYF. The chain employs TRBV7-2 and TRBJ1-3; D is unresolved. The germline CDR1 and CDR2 sequences are SGHTA and FQGNSA. This CDR3 contains 13 residues.